The clone carrying this T cell receptor beta chain was seen more than once but under ten times. CDR3 length: 16 residues. The ends lost 4 bases at V and 0 bases at J; junction bases unmatched: 9. CDR1 is SGHRS, CDR2 YFSETQ, per germline. This entry comes from a study of shared T cell receptors in the human thymus. Produced via immunoSEQ multiplex PCR; TCRdb's table is partial and in-frame only. The sample yields hundreds of thousands of clones, approximately 83% seen once. This sample also appeared in a second study, on human thymus T cells. From that report: Having corrective surgery for congenital heart defects, healthy Finnish infants were the ones who donated. Resections from corrective heart surgery provided thymus tissue. V and J gene usage appeared biased in thymic and blood repertoires. Unrelated individuals had highly overlapping thymic repertoires, as reported in related research.

This clonotype was obtained from a girl under three years old with a congenital heart defect. The source material was thymocytes. The V gene is TRBV5-1, the J gene TRBJ1-1, with TRBD1 matching 7 bases. The CDR3 nucleotides are TGCGCCAGCAGCCCCCGACAGGGTTGGGTGAACACTGAAGCTTTCTTT. Translating gives CASSPRQGWVNTEAFF.